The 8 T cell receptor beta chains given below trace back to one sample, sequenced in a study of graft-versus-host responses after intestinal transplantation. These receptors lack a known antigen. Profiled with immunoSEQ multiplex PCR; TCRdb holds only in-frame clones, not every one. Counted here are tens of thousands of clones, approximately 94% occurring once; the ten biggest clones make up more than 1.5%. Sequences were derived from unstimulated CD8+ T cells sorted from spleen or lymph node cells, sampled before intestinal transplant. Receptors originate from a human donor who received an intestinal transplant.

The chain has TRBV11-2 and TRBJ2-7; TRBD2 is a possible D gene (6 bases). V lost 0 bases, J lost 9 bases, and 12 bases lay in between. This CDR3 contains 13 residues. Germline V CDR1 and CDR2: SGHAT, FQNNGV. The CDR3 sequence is CASSLEGGLGQYF. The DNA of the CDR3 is TGTGCCAGCAGCTTAGAGGGGGGTCTCGGGCAGTACTTC.

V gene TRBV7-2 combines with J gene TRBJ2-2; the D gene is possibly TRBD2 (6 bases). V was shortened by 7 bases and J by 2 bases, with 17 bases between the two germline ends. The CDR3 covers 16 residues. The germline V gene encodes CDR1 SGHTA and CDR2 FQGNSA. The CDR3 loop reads CASTQVSGVNTGELFF. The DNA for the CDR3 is TGTGCCAGCACACAGGTGTCGGGGGTCAACACCGGGGAGCTGTTTTTT.

CDR3 loop: CASSEWGGRGNTEAFF. CDR3 in DNA: TGTGCCAGCAGCGAATGGGGCGGGCGGGGGAACACTGAAGCTTTCTTT. The genes are TRBV9 and TRBJ1-1; D is possibly TRBD1 (5 bases). From germline, CDR1 is SGDLS and CDR2 YYNGEE. V was clipped by 3 bases and J by 1 base, with 16 bases between them. The CDR3 has 16 residues.

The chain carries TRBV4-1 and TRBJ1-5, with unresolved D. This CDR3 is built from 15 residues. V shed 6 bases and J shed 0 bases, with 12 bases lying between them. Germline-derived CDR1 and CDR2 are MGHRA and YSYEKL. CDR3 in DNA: TGCGCCAGCAGAGAAACAGAAATTAGCAATCAGCCCCAGCATTTT. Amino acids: CASRETEISNQPQHF.

The chain's CDR3 is CASRESAEAFF. The CDR3 coding sequence is TGTGCCAGTAGGGAGAGCGCTGAAGCTTTCTTT. The chain joins TRBV19 to TRBJ1-1; D not resolved. V lost 6 bases to trimming and J lost 6 bases, with 8 bases between them. In germline, CDR1 is LNHDA, CDR2 SQIVND (reference sequence). The CDR3 totals 11 residues.

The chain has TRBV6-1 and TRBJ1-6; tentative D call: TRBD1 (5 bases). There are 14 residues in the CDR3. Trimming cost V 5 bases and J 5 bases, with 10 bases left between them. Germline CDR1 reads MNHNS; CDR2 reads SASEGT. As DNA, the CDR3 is TGTGCCAGCAGTTCGGAAGGGGATAATTCACCCCTCCACTTT. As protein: CASSSEGDNSPLHF.

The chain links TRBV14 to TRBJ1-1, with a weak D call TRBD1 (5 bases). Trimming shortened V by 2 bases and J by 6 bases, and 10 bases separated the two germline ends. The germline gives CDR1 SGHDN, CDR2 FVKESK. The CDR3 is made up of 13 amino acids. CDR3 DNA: TGTGCCAGCAGCCAAATCCAGGGCCCTGAAGCTTTCTTT. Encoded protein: CASSQIQGPEAFF. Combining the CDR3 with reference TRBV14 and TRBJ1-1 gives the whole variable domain EAGVTQFPSHSVIEKGQTVTLRCDPISGHDNLYWYRRVMGKEIKFLLHFVKESKQDESGMPNNRFLAERTGGTYSTLKVQPAELEDSGVYFCASSQIQGPEAFFGQGTRLTVV.

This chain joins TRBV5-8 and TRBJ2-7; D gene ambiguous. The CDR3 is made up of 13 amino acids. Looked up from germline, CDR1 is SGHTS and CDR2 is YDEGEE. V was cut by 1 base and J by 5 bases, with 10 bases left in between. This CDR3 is CASSLSGSDEQYF. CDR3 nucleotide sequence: TGTGCCAGCAGCTTGTCCGGGTCCGACGAGCAGTACTTC.